This TCR beta chain was recovered during a study of T cells in Graves' hyperthyroidism and ophthalmopathy (dated by TCRdb to the late 2010s). Background for the entire study: Peripheral blood was sampled at the time of initial diagnosis, prior to any treatment. TCR Vbeta CDR3 sequencing of 120 to 150 peripheral blood samples (over 40 ophthalmopathy, roughly 74 hyperthyroidism and some 17 progressor patients) is reported in the paper. In over five Graves' hyperthyroidism patients, the study also compared T-cell repertoires from thyroid tissue with T-cell repertoires from blood. For training and testing, the approximately 97 patients in the discovery cohort were randomly divided in a 7:3 ratio. A discovery cohort of roughly 96 patients, approximately 45 with Graves' ophthalmopathy and 57 with stable Graves' hyperthyroidism, was used to find distinguishing TCR V-J signatures. Whether ophthalmopathy could be predicted prospectively was tested in an independent validation cohort made up of under 20 hyperthyroidism patients plus 17 patients who later progressed to ophthalmopathy. Following sampling, methimazole starting at 30 mg daily was given to hyperthyroidism patients, and high-dose intravenous methylprednisolone was given to ophthalmopathy patients.

A word on this clonotype: Its binding antigen is unknown. No much larger clone exists at a distance of one base, and base qualities are not known.

Moderately to severely active disease, a Clinical Activity Score of at least 3, a NOSPECS grade of at least 4, and a duration under 3 months were present in ophthalmopathy patients. Exclusion was applied to patients with uncontrolled infections, other autoimmune diseases, pregnancy or lactation. Diagnoses were established on the basis of clinical symptoms, serum thyroxine and TRAb, thyroid ultrasound, and orbital computed tomography. PBMCs were separated from roughly 10 ml of fresh peripheral blood using Ficoll-Paque density gradient centrifugation. Total RNA was extracted with Trizol reagent, and quality was checked on an Agilent 2100 Bioanalyzer. CDR3 length: 17 amino acids, cysteine to phenylalanine. Only the CDR3 region is kept as DNA, spanning 51 bases read in frame from base 1. V and J lose 4 bases and 6 bases, and a span of 19 bases separates them. CDR1 and CDR2 (MNHNS, SASEGT) derive from the germline V gene.

General study outcomes and caveats: Sample size was not statistically predetermined, and investigators were not blinded to group allocation. A model built on a 13 V-J signature distinguished ophthalmopathy from stable hyperthyroidism, reaching 87.88% sensitivity and around 81% specificity in cross-validation and 80%/75% in testing. In validation, the model predicted progression to ophthalmopathy with 55% to 71% sensitivity and around 72% specificity, a median of 6.5 months before onset. Most expanded thyroid clonotypes (frequency above 0.001) were also detected in blood, a finding suggesting that blood repertoires may reflect thyroid immune responses.

The TCR beta CDR3 regions were amplified from RNA transcripts. The first round of RT-PCR for the TCR CDR3 was performed with the HTBI primer set and the Qiagen OneStep RT-PCR kit. Libraries were constructed in a second round of multiplex PCR, after which size selection and purification were carried out. Paired-end sequencing of the libraries was performed with 100 bp reads on an Illumina HiSeq2000. Per the source publication's procedure: SOAPnuke was used to process the raw data, throwing out any read that contained adapters or uncalled bases, had a mean Phred below 15, or lacked an exact constant-primer or identifier match. COPE v1.2.5 was used to merge high-quality paired reads, and clonotypes were defined as unique nucleotide sequences. Clonotypes were aligned to IMGT TRBV, TRBD and TRBJ reference segments using MiTCR v1.1. Analysis was restricted to V-J combinations with a frequency above 0.0001, which covered about 99% of repertoires. A TCS score was defined as the ratio between F50 (clonal expansion) and ExV (chaos), using BLOSUM62-based TCRdist between CDR3 peptides within each V-J. Welch's t-statistics and random forest reduced around 520 V-J features to 13, which were used in a naive Bayes classifier (R e1071). TCRdb reanalyzed the raw reads on its own, using fastp at Q25 for trimming and MiXCR for clone calling, and kept in-frame beta chains. Rows are combined by CDR3 protein, so each entry shows the most common genes and DNA. Here the V and J calls rest on TCRdb's processing, not on the authors' analysis. The sample yields around 270,000 distinct CDR3 sequences; roughly 18% were counted once. Just under 40% of the sample is held by the ten biggest clonotypes.

This TCR came from a man between 50 and 59 years old with Graves' ophthalmopathy. The chain couples TRBV6-1 to TRBJ1-6; TRBD1 is a weak D gene call, 5 bases matching. The sample taken for sequencing was blood. The nucleotides are TGTGCCAGCAGTGGCCTCAGGGAGAGCCGCGGTAATTCACCCCTCCACTTT. The resulting protein is CASSGLRESRGNSPLHF.